Listed below are T cell receptor beta chains from one sample, sequenced in a study of shared clonotypes between healthy human individuals. The data were produced by immunoSEQ multiplex PCR, yet TCRdb's version contains in-frame clones alone and is incomplete. This sample has more than 2 million clones, with approximately 95% found just once. Sequencing was performed on naive CD4+ T cells sorted from blood. These receptors all come from a man between 18 and 29 years old in good health. The CDR3 runs from the conserved cysteine through the conserved F or W. D genes are given only for firm matches. Size values are once, few and many counts, or a class for expanded clones, and some rows have none.

clone size,D gene,J gene,V gene,CDR3 protein,CDR3 DNA
NA,NA,TRBJ2-7,TRBV30,CAWSISYEQYF,TGTGCCTGGAGTATCTCCTACGAGCAGTACTTC
NA,NA,TRBJ2-1,TRBV7-8,CASSLRINEQFF,TGTGCCAGCAGCTTAAGGATCAATGAGCAGTTCTTC
NA,TRBD1,TRBJ1-1,TRBV28,CASSRGQGQGTEAFF,TGTGCCAGCAGTCGCGGACAGGGGCAGGGCACTGAAGCTTTCTTT
NA,TRBD1,TRBJ1-6,TRBV10-3,CAISESPGGINPLHF,TGTGCCATCAGTGAGTCTCCAGGGGGCATTAATCCCCTCCACTTT
NA,NA,TRBJ2-7,TRBV11-1,CASSSPPGAYEQYF,TGTGCCAGCAGTTCCCCCCCGGGGGCCTACGAGCAGTACTTC
NA,NA,TRBJ2-7,TRBV7-2,CASSPRTGGFYEQYF,TGTGCCAGCAGCCCACGAACTGGGGGGTTTTACGAGCAGTACTTC
once,NA,TRBJ2-7,TRBV25-1,CASSADSSYEQYF,TGTGCCAGCAGTGCCGACAGCTCCTACGAGCAGTACTTC
NA,NA,TRBJ1-5,TRBV6-5,CASSYSGYGSNQPQHF,TGTGCCAGCAGTTACTCTGGGTACGGGAGCAATCAGCCCCAGCATTTT
NA,NA,TRBJ2-7,TRBV19,CASSTATGFVVEQYF,TGTGCCAGTAGTACCGCTACAGGGTTCGTAGTCGAGCAGTACTTC
NA,TRBD1,TRBJ2-7,TRBV6-6,CASTPADRVDEQYF,TGTGCCAGCACCCCCGCGGACAGGGTAGACGAGCAGTACTTC
NA,NA,TRBJ2-7,TRBV28,CASSSHTGRGASYEQYF,TGTGCCAGCAGTTCCCATACAGGCCGAGGGGCCTCCTACGAGCAGTACTTC
NA,NA,TRBJ1-2,TRBV19,CASTTGLPGDGYTF,TGTGCCAGTACTACCGGACTCCCCGGGGATGGCTACACCTTC
NA,NA,TRBJ1-3,TRBV28,CASSIGNTIYF,TGTGCCAGCAGCATTGGAAACACCATATATTTT
NA,NA,TRBJ2-5,TRBV27,CASSPRGGKETQYF,TGTGCCAGCAGTCCTCGAGGGGGGAAAGAGACCCAGTACTTC
NA,TRBD2,TRBJ2-1,TRBV7-7,CASSRLADNEQFF,TGTGCTAGCAGCCGTCTAGCGGACAATGAGCAGTTCTTC
NA,TRBD2,TRBJ2-5,TRBV2,CASSRLAETQYF,TGTGCCAGCAGTCGACTAGCAGAGACCCAGTACTTC
NA,NA,TRBJ1-3,TRBV2,CASSEGQTLSIYF,TGTGCCAGCAGTGAAGGGCAGACCTTATCCATATATTTT